This passage covers 21 T cell receptor beta chains from one sample sequenced in a study of identical twins. One entry per CDR3 protein, called by TCRdb with MiXCR from the 5' RACE reads. The table records approximately 140,000 distinct CDR3 sequences, around 3.5% of them present only once. The sample was memory T cells sorted from blood. These TCRs come from a man younger than 35 in good health.

This chain connects TRBV5-1 to TRBJ2-2, with D possibly TRBD2 on 6 matching bases. CDR3 length: 15 amino acids. Germline values: CDR1 SGHRS, CDR2 YFSETQ. V lost 0 bases, J lost 5 bases, and 11 bases lay in between. CDR3 coding DNA: TGCGCCAGCAGCTTGGCCGGGAGTTCAACCGGGGAGCTGTTTTTT. The encoded protein is CASSLAGSSTGELFF.

Points on this clonotype: A much larger clonotype is one base distant, so this may be a read error. No conserved phenylalanine or tryptophan is present at the end of the CDR3, so a read error is the likely explanation. The genes are TRBV5-1 and TRBJ1-2; D may be TRBD1 (6 bases). The CDR3 sequence is 14 residues long. Trimming cost V 0 bases and J 3 bases, with 9 bases left between them. The germline gives CDR1 SGHRS, CDR2 YFSETQ. The CDR3 protein is CASSLGGQHYGYTH. The CDR3 DNA reads as TGCGCCAGCAGCTTGGGAGGACAGCACTATGGCTACACCCAC.

This clonotype has a count of ten or more. The V gene is TRBV27, the J gene TRBJ2-4, with 7 bases fitting TRBD2. There are 15 residues in the CDR3. The ends lost 6 bases at V and 5 bases at J; junction bases unmatched: 10. The germline CDR1 and CDR2 sequences are MNHEY and SMNVEV (reference sequence). CDR3 in DNA: TGTGCCAGCAGGTTGGTCGGGGGGAATGAAAACATTCAGTACTTC. It specifies CASRLVGGNENIQYF.

This clonotype showed up many times. The gene calls are TRBV20-1 and TRBJ2-5; D is perhaps TRBD2 (6 bases). Germline values: CDR1 DFQATT, CDR2 SNEGSKA (reference sequence). V lost 0 bases and J lost 2, with 10 bases in between. CDR3 length equals 14 residues. As DNA, the CDR3 is TGCAGTGCTAGAGATTTAGCGGTTCAAGAGACCCAGTACTTC. Translation gives CSARDLAVQETQYF.

This clonotype was seen many times. This sequence joins TRBV28 and TRBJ2-5, with a weak D call TRBD2 (6 bases). The V gene lost 4 bases and the J gene lost 3 bases, with 15 bases spanning the gap. Germline V CDR1 and CDR2: MDHEN, SYDVKM. The CDR3 runs to 15 residues. The chain's CDR3 is CASSSLVAAKETQYF. For the CDR3, the DNA is TGTGCCAGCAGTTCCTTAGTAGCGGCTAAAGAGACCCAGTACTTC. Filled out from reference TRBV28 and TRBJ2-5, the complete variable domain reads DVKVTQSSRYLVKRTGEKVFLECVQDMDHENMFWYRQDPGLGLRLIYFSYDVKMKEKGDIPEGYSVSREKKERFSLILESASTNQTSMYLCASSSLVAAKETQYFGPGTRLLVL.

This clonotype came up many times. V is TRBV11-2 and J is TRBJ2-2; 14 nucleotides match TRBD2. Trimming took 3 bases from V and 3 from J; bases not matched to a gene: 6. The length of the CDR3 is 18 residues. Germline V gene data show CDR1 as SGHAT and CDR2 as FQNNGV. The CDR3 DNA reads as TGTGCCAGCAGCTTCGGACTAGCGGGAGGTTCTTACACCGGGGAGCTGTTTTTT. The encoded protein is CASSFGLAGGSYTGELFF.

This clonotype was seen ten or more times. V usage is TRBV5-6 and J usage is TRBJ1-2, with D possibly TRBD1 on 6 matching bases. V was clipped by 2 bases and J by 3 bases, with 14 bases between them. This CDR3 region has 15 residues. Germline V CDR1 and CDR2: SGHDT, YYEEEE. The CDR3 nucleotides are TGTGCCAGCAGCTTCAAGGGGGGGCCGGACTATGGCTACACCTTC. It yields the protein CASSFKGGPDYGYTF. Filled out from reference TRBV5-6 and TRBJ1-2, the complete variable domain reads DAGVTQSPTHLIKTRGQQVTLRCSPKSGHDTVSWYQQALGQGPQFIFQYYEEEERQRGNFPDRFSGHQFPNYSSELNVNALLLGDSALYLCASSFKGGPDYGYTFGSGTRLTVV.

This clonotype came up many times. The chain uses TRBV29-1 and TRBJ2-3; 8 bases align to TRBD2. Germline CDR1 reads SQVTM; CDR2 reads ANQGSEA. The trim removed 6 bases at V and 8 bases at J, leaving 13 bases unmatched. The CDR3 has 14 amino acids. This CDR3 reads CSVGTGTSYATQYF. CDR3 coding DNA: TGCAGCGTGGGGACGGGGACTAGTTATGCTACGCAGTATTTT.

This clonotype was recorded at least ten times. The chain is built from TRBV7-2 and TRBJ1-2, with TRBD1 matching over 10 bases. Losses at the gene ends were 4 bases for V and 7 bases for J; bases not matched to a gene: 6. CDR3 length equals 14 residues. Germline assignment: CDR1 SGHTA and CDR2 FQGNSA. CDR3 residues: CASSSRQGARGYTF. The CDR3 nucleotides are TGTGCCAGCAGCTCTCGACAGGGGGCGCGTGGCTACACCTTC.

This clonotype appeared many times. The rearrangement links TRBV7-2 to TRBJ2-5; tentative D call: TRBD2 (5 bases). V was clipped by 6 bases and J by 4 bases, with 24 bases between them. The CDR3 totals 17 residues. Germline V gene lookup returns CDR1 SGHTA and CDR2 FQGNSA. The CDR3 DNA is TGTGCCAGCAGGAGAGGTGGTCTAGCTGATCGAGGAGAGACCCAGTACTTC. It specifies CASRRGGLADRGETQYF.

This clonotype was recorded many times. This chain links TRBV15 with TRBJ1-4, with D possibly being TRBD1 (5 bases). The CDR3 sequence is 14 residues long. The germline V gene encodes CDR1 LNHNV and CDR2 YYDKDF (reference sequence). V was clipped by 5 bases and J by 8 bases, with 15 bases between them. In DNA, the CDR3 is TGTGCCACCAGCCTTCGGGGGGGGAACGAAAAACTGTTTTTT. It yields the protein CATSLRGGNEKLFF.

This chain uses TRBV6-5 with TRBJ2-3; the match to TRBD2 covers 11 bases. CDR1 is MNHEY, CDR2 SVGAGI, per germline. J lost 1 base, V lost 2 bases, and 2 bases had no gene match. CDR3 length equals 16 residues. CDR3 sequence reads: CASSYGLAGGTDTQYF. CDR3 DNA: TGTGCCAGCAGTTACGGACTAGCGGGCGGCACAGATACGCAGTATTTT.

There are a few counts of this clonotype. This chain connects TRBV5-1 to TRBJ2-3; D ambiguous. Trimming removed 0 bases at V and 0 bases at J, with 5 bases between. The CDR3 has 14 residues. CDR1 is SGHRS and CDR2 is YFSETQ in the germline V gene. CDR3 DNA: TGCGCCAGCAGCTTGGCGGACAGCACAGATACGCAGTATTTT. As protein: CASSLADSTDTQYF.

There are many counts of this clonotype. The chain joins TRBV10-3 to TRBJ2-5; maybe TRBD1 (8 bases). The V end lost 6 bases, the J end lost 7 bases, and 24 bases lay between the germline ends. Germline CDR1 reads ENHRY; CDR2 reads SYGVKD. The CDR3 extends over 16 amino acids. The CDR3 here is CAISSSEGGGQATQYF. CDR3 in DNA: TGTGCCATCAGCTCCTCCGAGGGGGGGGGACAGGCGACCCAGTACTTC.

This clonotype was seen a handful of times. This may be a read error: a much more frequent sequence differs by one nucleotide. V usage is TRBV6-6 and J usage is TRBJ2-1; perhaps TRBD2 as D (5 bases). The CDR3 runs 11 residues. Germline V lookup: CDR1 MNHNY, CDR2 SVGAGI (reference sequence). The V gene lost 2 bases and the J gene lost 9 bases, with 5 bases spanning the gap. CDR3 in amino acids: CASSYSGEQFF. The CDR3, as DNA: TGTGCCAGCAGTTACAGCGGTGAGCAGTTCTTC.

This clonotype came up a few times. This chain uses TRBV19 with TRBJ1-1, with 9 bases fitting TRBD1. The CDR3 has 15 residues. V was clipped by 9 bases and J by 2 bases; unmatched bases: 10. Per germline, CDR1 LNHDA and CDR2 SQIVND (reference sequence). CDR3 bases: TGTGCCAGCGCTTGGACAGGGGAGTTAAACACTGAAGCTTTCTTT. This sequence encodes CASAWTGELNTEAFF.

This clonotype was counted between two and nine times. The CDR3: CATSERTGTRGCEAGDTYEQYV. As DNA, the CDR3 is TGTGCCACCAGTGAGCGAACAGGGACACGAGGATGTGAGGCGGGAGATACCTACGAGCAGTACGTC. This chain connects TRBV24-1 to TRBJ2-7, with D maybe TRBD2 (7 bases). V shed 4 bases and J shed 2 bases, with 35 bases lying between them. Germline CDR1 is KGHDR and CDR2 is SFDVKD. The CDR3 totals 22 residues.

The chain carries TRBV4-2 and TRBJ2-2; TRBD1 aligns across 7 bases. Germline-derived CDR1 and CDR2 are LGHNA and YNFKEQ. CDR3 length: 16 residues. V was clipped by 2 bases and J by 0 bases; unmatched bases: 3. CDR3 DNA: TGTGCCAGCAGCCAACTGGGACAGTCGAACACCGGGGAGCTGTTTTTT. The encoded protein is CASSQLGQSNTGELFF.

This clonotype came up a few times. This chain uses TRBV19 with TRBJ2-5, with D maybe TRBD1 (5 bases). Trimming cost V 5 bases and J 5 bases, with 18 bases left between them. The germline V gene encodes CDR1 LNHDA and CDR2 SQIVND (reference sequence). This CDR3 has 15 residues. The CDR3 region is CASSGDRTRSETQYF. The CDR3 DNA reads as TGTGCCAGTAGTGGAGACAGAACTCGGTCGGAGACCCAGTACTTC.

This clonotype was seen ten or more times. This chain uses TRBV29-1 with TRBJ1-2; D uncertain. The CDR3 totals 13 residues. Trimming took off 3 bases at V and 4 bases at J, with 12 bases between the two ends. The germline CDR1 and CDR2 sequences are SQVTM and ANQGSEA. The CDR3 loop reads CSVDVPASYGYTF. The CDR3 DNA is TGCAGCGTTGATGTCCCAGCCTCCTATGGCTACACCTTC.

The sample holds many counts of this clonotype. CDR3: CASSLSSANYEQYF. CDR3 nucleotides: TGTGCCAGCAGCTTATCGTCCGCCAACTACGAGCAGTACTTC. J is TRBJ2-7 and V is TRBV7-9; D unclear. Per germline, CDR1 SEHNR and CDR2 FQNEAQ (reference sequence). V was pared by 2 bases and J by 3 bases, with 11 bases between. The CDR3 extends over 14 amino acids.